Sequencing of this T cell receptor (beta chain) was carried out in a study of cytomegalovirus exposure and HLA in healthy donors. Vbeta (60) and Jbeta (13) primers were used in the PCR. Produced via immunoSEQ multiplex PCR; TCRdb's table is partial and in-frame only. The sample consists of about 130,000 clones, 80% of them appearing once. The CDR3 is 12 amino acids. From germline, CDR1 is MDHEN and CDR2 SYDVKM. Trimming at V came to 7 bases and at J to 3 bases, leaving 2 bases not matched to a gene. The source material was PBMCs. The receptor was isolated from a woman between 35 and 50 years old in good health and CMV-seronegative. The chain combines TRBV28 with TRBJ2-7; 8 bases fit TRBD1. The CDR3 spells CASKTGDYEQYF. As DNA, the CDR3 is TGTGCCAGCAAGACAGGGGACTACGAGCAGTACTTC. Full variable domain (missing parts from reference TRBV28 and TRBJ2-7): DVKVTQSSRYLVKRTGEKVFLECVQDMDHENMFWYRQDPGLGLRLIYFSYDVKMKEKGDIPEGYSVSREKKERFSLILESASTNQTSMYLCASKTGDYEQYFGPGTRLTVT.